The sample holds many counts of the clone carrying this T cell receptor beta chain. Its antigen is not identified. Authors' analysis steps: Clinicopathological groups differed in CDR3, with these differences serving to build a distant-metastasis classifier for papillary thyroid cancer. With MiXCR, TCRdb called clones anew from the PCR reads. The V and J calls here are based on TCRdb, not the publication. In the table there are about 15,000 clones, approximately 19% of which are singletons. This entry is derived from a study of metastatic and nonmetastatic thyroid tumors. Turning to the study itself: Malignant and benign thyroid patients had repertoires compared in peripheral blood and tumor or nodule tissue.

Study-level results: According to reports, the diversity of TCR beta was significantly higher in malignant thyroid tumors than in benign nodules, and this held in both blood and tumor samples.

No treatment of any kind had been given to any patient before thyroid surgery. The CDR3 has 13 amino acids. The J segment lost 11 bases and the V segment lost 3 bases, leaving 9 bases of the junction unmatched. The germline V gene encodes CDR1 KGHSH and CDR2 LQKENI. This sequence was found in a female donor with papillary thyroid cancer or a benign thyroid nodule (not recorded which). Some clones in this sample may be carry-over from other donors' samples. The source material was blood. This rearrangement joins TRBV18 to TRBJ1-1; 7 bases map to TRBD1. The CDR3 region has the DNA TGTGCCAGCTCACCGGGGGCAGGGGGTGACGCTTTCTTT. As protein: CASSPGAGGDAFF.